The entry that follows covers one TCR beta chain sequence. Both 60 Vbeta primers and 13 Jbeta primers went into the PCR. Sequencing was performed with immunoSEQ multiplex PCR; in TCRdb, only in-frame clones are kept and a portion is missing. The repertoire holds around 150,000 clones, with about 79% as singletons. This entry is derived from a study of cytomegalovirus exposure and HLA in healthy donors. The TCR comes from a man aged 45-60 years in good health and CMV-seropositive. Input material: PBMCs.

The CDR3 region is CASSAGQSYEQYV. The CDR3 bases are TGTGCCAGCAGTGCAGGACAGAGCTACGAGCAGTACGTC. This chain uses TRBV2 with TRBJ2-7; TRBD1 is a possible D gene (6 bases). Germline V gene data show CDR1 as SNHLY and CDR2 as FYNNEI. V was cut by 4 bases and J by 3 bases, with 10 bases left in between. The CDR3 length is 13 residues.